The rows below give T cell receptor beta chains drawn from one sample of a study of OX40 agonist ivuxolimab in advanced cancers. Data came from immunoSEQ multiplex PCR; TCRdb stores just in-frame clones and leaves some out. The profile shows around 39,000 clones, around 73% of them singletons. Sample: CD4+ or CD8+ T cells sorted from blood, taken in a trial of the OX40 agonist ivuxolimab. The receptor source for this set is an adult with an advanced solid tumor such as melanoma, head and neck, liver or kidney cancer. CDR3s include the opening cysteine and the closing phenylalanine or tryptophan. Fields, in order: D gene, V gene, J gene, clone size, CDR3 DNA, CDR3 protein. The D gene is left open where the match is weak. The size field is filled for only some rows; it gives once, few, many or a size class.

d_gene: TRBD2
v_gene: TRBV7-8
j_gene: TRBJ2-1
abundance: once
CDR3nt: TGTGCCAGCAGCTCCTTGACTAGCGAGCAGTTCTTC
CDR3aa: CASSSLTSEQFF

d_gene: TRBD2
v_gene: TRBV7-9
j_gene: TRBJ2-7
abundance: -
CDR3nt: TGTGCCAGCAGTTGGGGACTAGCGGGGAATGGAGACGAGCAGTACTTC
CDR3aa: CASSWGLAGNGDEQYF

d_gene: -
v_gene: TRBV28
j_gene: TRBJ1-3
abundance: -
CDR3nt: TGTGCCAGCAGTCAGACAGCTTACTCTGGAAACACCATATATTTT
CDR3aa: CASSQTAYSGNTIYF

d_gene: TRBD2
v_gene: TRBV11-2
j_gene: TRBJ2-1
abundance: -
CDR3nt: TGTGCCAGCAGCGGGACTAGCGGTATCTACAATGAGCAGTTCTTC
CDR3aa: CASSGTSGIYNEQFF

d_gene: TRBD2
v_gene: TRBV7-2
j_gene: TRBJ2-4
abundance: -
CDR3nt: TGTGCCAGCAGCCCGGGACTAGCGGGGATTCAGTACTTC
CDR3aa: CASSPGLAGIQYF

d_gene: TRBD2
v_gene: TRBV9
j_gene: TRBJ2-1
abundance: -
CDR3nt: TGTGCCAGCAGCGTACTGGCGGGGGGCGGGGATGAGCAGTTCTTC
CDR3aa: CASSVLAGGGDEQFF

d_gene: -
v_gene: TRBV11-2
j_gene: TRBJ2-1
abundance: -
CDR3nt: TGTGCCAGCAGCTTAGAATCCAGGAGCTCCTACAATGAGCAGTTCTTC
CDR3aa: CASSLESRSSYNEQFF

d_gene: -
v_gene: TRBV5-1
j_gene: TRBJ1-1
abundance: -
CDR3nt: TGCGCCAGCAGCTTGGACGGAGAGAGGAGGGGTTTCTTT
CDR3aa: CASSLDGERRGFF

d_gene: -
v_gene: TRBV5-1
j_gene: TRBJ2-5
abundance: once
CDR3nt: TGCGCCAGCAGCTTGGGTGCCCAAGAGACCCAGTACTTC
CDR3aa: CASSLGAQETQYF

d_gene: -
v_gene: TRBV28
j_gene: TRBJ2-6
abundance: -
CDR3nt: TGTGCCAGCAGTTCGGCCGGAACTGGGGCCAACGTCCTGACTTTC
CDR3aa: CASSSAGTGANVLTF

d_gene: -
v_gene: TRBV11-2
j_gene: TRBJ2-7
abundance: -
CDR3nt: TGTGCCAGCAGCTCCCCGGGACACTCCTACGAGCAGTACTTC
CDR3aa: CASSSPGHSYEQYF

d_gene: -
v_gene: TRBV10-3
j_gene: TRBJ1-1
abundance: -
CDR3nt: TGTGCCATCAGCCCACCAGGGGAAGAAGCTTTCTTT
CDR3aa: CAISPPGEEAFF

d_gene: -
v_gene: TRBV6-6
j_gene: TRBJ2-7
abundance: -
CDR3nt: TGTGCCAGCACCTGGACACCCTCCTACGAGCAGTACTTC
CDR3aa: CASTWTPSYEQYF

d_gene: -
v_gene: TRBV28
j_gene: TRBJ1-1
abundance: -
CDR3nt: TGTGCCAGCAGTTTATCGGCGGGAGACACTGAAGCTTTCTTT
CDR3aa: CASSLSAGDTEAFF

d_gene: TRBD2
v_gene: TRBV6-4
j_gene: TRBJ2-1
abundance: few
CDR3nt: TGTGCCAGCTCACAGACTAGCGAGACCTACAATGAGCAGTTCTTC
CDR3aa: CASSQTSETYNEQFF

d_gene: -
v_gene: TRBV7-9
j_gene: TRBJ2-7
abundance: -
CDR3nt: TGTGCCAGCAGCGTCAGCTACGAGCAGTACTTC
CDR3aa: CASSVSYEQYF

d_gene: -
v_gene: TRBV19
j_gene: TRBJ1-1
abundance: once
CDR3nt: TGTGCCAGTAGTATAGCCGTGAACACTGAAGCTTTCTTT
CDR3aa: CASSIAVNTEAFF

d_gene: TRBD1
v_gene: TRBV5-1
j_gene: TRBJ1-2
abundance: once
CDR3nt: TGCGCCAGCAGCCCGGGACAGCTCTATGGCTACACCTTC
CDR3aa: CASSPGQLYGYTF

d_gene: -
v_gene: TRBV11-2
j_gene: TRBJ2-7
abundance: -
CDR3nt: TGTGCCAGCAGCTCAGGTGGGGCGGGCTCGGGAGAGCAGTACTTC
CDR3aa: CASSSGGAGSGEQYF

d_gene: -
v_gene: TRBV13
j_gene: TRBJ2-4
abundance: -
CDR3nt: TGTGCCAGCAGCTTAGGCCCCGCGGGGATACCCCGTAACATTCAGTACTTC
CDR3aa: CASSLGPAGIPRNIQYF

d_gene: -
v_gene: TRBV19
j_gene: TRBJ1-3
abundance: once
CDR3nt: TGTGCCAGTAGTATAGGGACAGCGAGAAACACCATATATTTT
CDR3aa: CASSIGTARNTIYF

d_gene: -
v_gene: TRBV28
j_gene: TRBJ2-7
abundance: -
CDR3nt: TGTGCCAGCCTTCCCGATTCCTCCTACGAGCAGTACTTC
CDR3aa: CASLPDSSYEQYF

d_gene: -
v_gene: TRBV6-1
j_gene: TRBJ2-1
abundance: -
CDR3nt: TGTGCCAGCAGTGCCAGGGTGGATGAGCAGTTCTTC
CDR3aa: CASSARVDEQFF